This entry describes one TCR beta chain. Antigen unknown. The entry originates in a study of cytomegalovirus exposure and HLA in healthy donors. Whole-study results and caveats: One variant, a missense change in DCLRE1C, was linked in a later analysis to TCR beta V- and J-gene trimming.

The CDR3 runs to 15 residues. The ends were cut back, 0 bases at V and 6 bases at J, with 13 bases in the middle. Germline V gene lookup returns CDR1 SGHDT and CDR2 YYEEEE. PCR was performed using 60 Vbeta and 13 Jbeta primers. Sequencing was performed with immunoSEQ multiplex PCR; in TCRdb, only in-frame clones are kept and a portion is missing. The table shows about 200,000 clones, with approximately 79% occurring only once. The rearrangement joins TRBV5-6 to TRBJ1-3; D might be TRBD1 (5 bases). Sequencing was performed on PBMCs. This clonotype originated in a man aged 50-59 years in good health and CMV-seronegative. CDR3 loop: CASSLDGTGENTIYF. DNA of the CDR3: TGTGCCAGCAGCTTGGATGGTACAGGCGAAAACACCATATATTTT. Using reference TRBV5-6 and TRBJ1-3 for the parts outside the CDR3, the full variable domain is DAGVTQSPTHLIKTRGQQVTLRCSPKSGHDTVSWYQQALGQGPQFIFQYYEEEERQRGNFPDRFSGHQFPNYSSELNVNALLLGDSALYLCASSLDGTGENTIYFGEGSWLTVV.